Following are 29 T cell receptor beta chains from one sample sequenced in a study of siplizumab effects on memory and regulatory T cells. Sequencing used immunoSEQ multiplex PCR; TCRdb keeps in-frame clones, though not all of them. The table lists approximately 84,000 clones, 85% to 95% of them singletons. The sample taken for sequencing was CD8+ T cells sorted from blood. These receptors all stem from a human donor in good health.

The V call is TRBV2, the J call TRBJ2-1, with D perhaps matching TRBD2 (5 bases). This CDR3 is built from 16 residues. Germline V gene sequence: CDR1 SNHLY, CDR2 FYNNEI. The ends were cut back, 2 bases at V and 0 bases at J, with 11 bases in the middle. CDR3 nucleotides: TGTGCCAGCAGTGAATTGAGGGAATACTCCTACAATGAGCAGTTCTTC. Its translation is CASSELREYSYNEQFF.

The chain has TRBV2 and TRBJ2-1; unclear D gene. There are 15 residues in the CDR3. The germline V and J ends were trimmed by 3 bases and 5 bases, with 14 bases remaining between them. The germline V gene has CDR1 SNHLY and CDR2 FYNNEI. The CDR3 sequence: CASSDSQSRNNEQFF. The CDR3 region has the DNA TGTGCCAGCAGTGATTCCCAGTCCAGAAACAATGAGCAGTTCTTC.

Written as DNA, the CDR3 is TGTGCCAGCTACGGGACTCCCTACAATGAGCAGTTCTTC. Protein product: CASYGTPYNEQFF. The chain joins TRBV27 to TRBJ2-1, with D perhaps matching TRBD2 (6 bases). The germline CDR1 and CDR2 sequences are MNHEY and SMNVEV (reference sequence). The CDR3 spans 13 residues. With 8 bases removed from V and 2 bases from J, the gap between germline ends came to 10 bases.

V gene TRBV5-6 combines with J gene TRBJ2-7; D is perhaps TRBD2 (5 bases). CDR1 and CDR2 (germline): SGHDT, YYEEEE. V was cut by 4 bases and J by 0 bases, with 5 bases left in between. The CDR3 is 12 residues long. In DNA, the CDR3 is TGTGCCAGCAGCGCGGGCTCCTACGAGCAGTACTTC. This encodes CASSAGSYEQYF.

The V and J genes are TRBV6-6 and TRBJ2-7, with D perhaps TRBD1 (6 bases). The CDR3 contains 15 residues. V lost 5 bases to trimming and J lost 0 bases, with 14 bases between them. Germline CDR1 MNHNY, CDR2 SVGAGI (reference sequence). CDR3 sequence: CASSQPDSHSYEQYF. CDR3 nucleotide sequence: TGTGCCAGCAGTCAACCGGACAGCCACTCCTACGAGCAGTACTTC.

V gene TRBV27 combines with J gene TRBJ2-7; 11 nucleotides agree with TRBD2. CDR3 length: 15 residues. Unmatched junction bases numbered 7, after V lost 5 bases and J lost 4 bases. Germline CDR1 reads MNHEY; CDR2 reads SMNVEV (reference sequence). The CDR3 loop reads CASSLKGLAAYEQYF. The CDR3 coding sequence is TGTGCCAGCAGTCTAAAGGGACTAGCGGCTTACGAGCAGTACTTC.

The gene calls are TRBV6-5 and TRBJ2-7; TRBD1 agrees at 8 bases. The germline V gene has CDR1 MNHEY and CDR2 SVGAGI. V was pared by 3 bases and J by 3 bases, with 4 bases of the junction left unmatched. There are 14 residues in the CDR3. The CDR3 sequence: CASSYGQGFYEQYF. CDR3 in DNA: TGTGCCAGCAGTTATGGACAGGGCTTCTACGAGCAGTACTTC.

The chain carries TRBV28 and TRBJ1-5, with D possibly being TRBD1 (6 bases). Trimming took 6 bases from V and 9 from J, leaving 15 bases between them. In germline, CDR1 is MDHEN, CDR2 SYDVKM. This CDR3 comprises 13 residues. The DNA of the CDR3 is TGTGCCAGCAGGTACAGGGTCTTATCGCCCCAGCATTTT. Amino acid sequence: CASRYRVLSPQHF.

The CDR3 sequence: CASSFQVGAYEQYF. CDR3 sequence (DNA): TGTGCCAGCAGCTTTCAGGTTGGAGCGTACGAGCAGTACTTC. The chain joins TRBV5-5 to TRBJ2-7; no reliable D call. There are 14 residues in the CDR3. CDR1 and CDR2 from the germline V gene are SGHKS and YYEKEE (reference sequence). V dropped 2 bases and J dropped 4 bases, with 13 bases sitting between them.

The rearrangement links TRBV4-2 to TRBJ2-7; D call uncertain. Trimming left V 0 bases short and J 3 bases short, with 12 bases between. CDR1 and CDR2 from the germline V gene are LGHNA and YNFKEQ. CDR3 length: 15 amino acids. CDR3 sequence (DNA): TGTGCCAGCAGCCAAGAGAAAGGCGACGGCTACGAGCAGTACTTC. Protein sequence: CASSQEKGDGYEQYF.

The chain employs TRBV5-1 and TRBJ2-1; perhaps TRBD1 as D (5 bases). From germline, CDR1 is SGHRS and CDR2 YFSETQ. V was clipped by 2 bases and J by 6 bases, with 9 bases between them. The CDR3 has 13 residues. DNA for the CDR3: TGCGCCAGCAGCTTCGCCAGGGCCAATGAGCAGTTCTTC. Translation gives CASSFARANEQFF.

V gene TRBV5-1 combines with J gene TRBJ2-1; 10 bases are shared with TRBD2. Per the germline V gene, CDR1 is SGHRS and CDR2 is YFSETQ. The CDR3 has 16 residues. Trimming at V came to 2 bases and at J to 5 bases, leaving 7 bases not matched to a gene. As DNA, the CDR3 is TGCGCCAGCAGCTTACGGGCTAGCGGGAGCAACAATGAGCAGTTCTTC. This sequence encodes CASSLRASGSNNEQFF.

The CDR3 sequence is CASGKKTVTEAFF. Here the CDR3 DNA reads TGCGCCAGCGGGAAAAAGACAGTTACTGAAGCTTTCTTT. This chain joins TRBV10-1 and TRBJ1-1; perhaps TRBD1 as D (5 bases). Germline lookup yields CDR1 WNHNN and CDR2 SYGVQD (reference sequence). This CDR3 is 13 amino acids long. V was trimmed by 8 bases and J by 5 bases, leaving 15 bases between them.

The chain is built from TRBV18 and TRBJ2-1, with 7 bases matching TRBD1. The V segment lost 4 bases and the J segment 8 bases; nucleotides outside the gene matches: 14. Germline-derived CDR1 and CDR2 are KGHSH and LQKENI. This CDR3 spans 16 amino acids. The CDR3: CASSHDDRASPYEQFF. The DNA for the CDR3 is TGTGCCAGCTCACACGACGACAGGGCCTCCCCCTATGAGCAGTTCTTC.

The chain recombines TRBV27 with TRBJ2-1; 11 nucleotides align to TRBD2. Unmatched junction bases numbered 7, after V lost 5 bases and J lost 4 bases. This CDR3 has 16 residues. Per germline, CDR1 MNHEY and CDR2 SMNVEV (reference sequence). The CDR3 is CASSHGTSGPYNEQFF. CDR3 nucleotides: TGTGCCAGCAGTCACGGGACTAGCGGACCGTACAATGAGCAGTTCTTC.

The chain joins TRBV19 to TRBJ2-1; the D gene is possibly TRBD2 (5 bases). V gave up 0 bases and J gave up 3 bases, with 18 bases separating them. CDR3 size: 18 residues. The germline V gene has CDR1 LNHDA and CDR2 SQIVND (reference sequence). The CDR3 is CASSIDASTSSFYNEQFF. The CDR3 DNA is TGTGCCAGTAGTATAGATGCTAGCACCTCGTCATTCTACAATGAGCAGTTCTTC. Full variable domain (rest looked up from reference TRBV19 and TRBJ2-1): DGGITQSPKYLFRKEGQNVTLSCEQNLNHDAMYWYRQDPGQGLRLIYYSQIVNDFQKGDIAEGYSVSREKKESFPLTVTSAQKNPTAFYLCASSIDASTSSFYNEQFFGPGTRLTVL.

The chain has TRBV5-5 and TRBJ2-5; 7 bases are shared with TRBD1. The CDR3 totals 15 residues. CDR1 is SGHKS and CDR2 is YYEKEE in the germline V gene (reference sequence). V was pared by 1 base and J by 5 bases, with 8 bases of the junction left unmatched. The CDR3: CASSLIQGRWETQYF. Here the CDR3 DNA reads TGTGCCAGCAGCTTGATACAGGGGCGGTGGGAGACCCAGTACTTC.

The chain is built from TRBV5-3 and TRBJ2-3; weak D call: TRBD2 (6 bases). TRBV5-3 is placed among ORFs of uncertain function. The CDR3 runs to 16 residues. The V and J ends lost 4 bases and 6 bases respectively, with 21 bases between them. The CDR3 sequence is CARSPGRGLCMDTQYF. The CDR3 nucleotides read TGTGCCAGAAGCCCGGGGCGGGGCTTGTGCATGGATACGCAGTATTTT.

This sequence joins TRBV2 and TRBJ2-4, with TRBD1 as a possible D gene (5 bases). V lost 4 bases and J 4 bases, leaving 11 bases between the germline ends. The CDR3 extends over 14 amino acids. Germline V CDR1 and CDR2: SNHLY, FYNNEI. The CDR3 is CASSGAGAKNIQYF. As DNA, the CDR3 is TGTGCCAGCAGTGGAGCTGGGGCTAAAAACATTCAGTACTTC.

The CDR3 loop is CASSFQIWNEQFF. CDR3 coding DNA: TGTGCCAGCAGTTTTCAAATCTGGAATGAGCAGTTCTTC. V is TRBV28 and J is TRBJ2-1; D ambiguous. Trimming pared 3 bases from V and 7 bases from J, leaving 10 bases between. Germline lookup yields CDR1 MDHEN and CDR2 SYDVKM. The CDR3 is 13 amino acids.

This clone was recorded once. The CDR3 loop is CASSLPPGGGGNTIYF. The CDR3 DNA follows: TGTGCCAGCAGTCTCCCCCCAGGGGGCGGTGGAAACACCATATATTTT. The genes are TRBV2 and TRBJ1-3; 8 bases agree with TRBD1. The junction had 9 bases not matched to a gene; V was cut back by 5 bases and J by 3 bases. The CDR3 length is 16 residues. CDR1 is SNHLY and CDR2 is FYNNEI in the germline V gene. The whole variable domain, remainder taken from reference TRBV2 and TRBJ1-3, is EPEVTQTPSHQVTQMGQEVILRCVPISNHLYFYWYRQILGQKVEFLVSFYNNEISEKSEIFDDQFSVERPDGSNFTLKIRSTKLEDSAMYFCASSLPPGGGGNTIYFGEGSWLTVV.

The chain has TRBV4-1 and TRBJ2-7; 9 bases are shared with TRBD1. The trim removed 3 bases at V and 3 bases at J, leaving 6 bases unmatched. Germline V gene lookup returns CDR1 MGHRA and CDR2 YSYEKL. This CDR3 has 15 residues. The CDR3: CASSHQGQGFYEQYF. The CDR3, as DNA: TGCGCCAGCAGCCACCAAGGACAGGGGTTCTACGAGCAGTACTTC.

This clone was found once. The chain carries TRBV7-9 and TRBJ2-7; D gene ambiguous. V was clipped by 5 bases and J by 3 bases, with 8 bases between them. This CDR3 has 12 residues. The germline CDR1 and CDR2 sequences are SEHNR and FQNEAQ (reference sequence). The CDR3 DNA follows: TGTGCCAGCAGCCTGACTGACTACGAGCAGTACTTC. Translated, it gives CASSLTDYEQYF.

The chain is built from TRBV19 and TRBJ2-3; D is possibly TRBD1 or TRBD2 (5 bases each). Germline CDR1 LNHDA, CDR2 SQIVND (reference sequence). The V gene lost 3 bases and the J gene lost 8 bases, with 12 bases spanning the gap. The CDR3 consists of 13 residues. The CDR3 is CASSIFEGLTQYF. The DNA of the CDR3 is TGTGCCAGTAGTATTTTTGAGGGGCTTACGCAGTATTTT.

The J gene is TRBJ2-2, the V gene TRBV19; 7 nucleotides match TRBD1. The V gene end was trimmed by 5 bases and the J gene end by 4 bases; junction bases not matched to a gene: 10. This CDR3 has 16 amino acids. Germline loops: CDR1 LNHDA, CDR2 SQIVND (reference sequence). DNA of the CDR3: TGTGCCAGTAGTCCATACAGGGGCGCGCGCACCGGGGAGCTGTTTTTT. It yields the protein CASSPYRGARTGELFF.

This clone was seen a single time. The genes are TRBV7-9 and TRBJ2-1, with TRBD2 matching 11 bases. CDR1 is SEHNR and CDR2 is FQNEAQ in the germline V gene (reference sequence). Trimming removed 1 base from V and 8 bases from J; junction bases left unmatched: 7. This CDR3 is built from 16 residues. The CDR3 sequence is CASSLETSGNLYEQFF. CDR3 in DNA: TGTGCCAGCAGCTTAGAGACTAGCGGGAATCTCTATGAGCAGTTCTTC.

The genes are TRBV7-6 and TRBJ1-2, with 8 positions matching TRBD1. V was clipped by 5 bases and J by 3 bases; unmatched bases: 5. The CDR3 sequence is 14 residues long. From germline, CDR1 is SGHVS and CDR2 FNYEAQ. The DNA for the CDR3 is TGTGCCAGCAGCCCCATGACAGGGGACTATGGCTACACCTTC. It encodes CASSPMTGDYGYTF.

This chain connects TRBV9 to TRBJ2-2; D is ambiguous. V was pared by 0 bases and J by 5 bases, with 5 bases between. This CDR3 is built from 13 residues. Germline-derived CDR1 and CDR2 are SGDLS and YYNGEE. The CDR3 reads CASSVALTGELFF. DNA of the CDR3: TGTGCCAGCAGCGTAGCATTAACCGGGGAGCTGTTTTTT.

The J gene is TRBJ2-7, the V gene TRBV7-2; weak D call: TRBD2 (5 bases). V lost 5 bases and J lost 4, with 15 bases in between. Germline loops: CDR1 SGHTA, CDR2 FQGNSA. CDR3 length equals 14 residues. CDR3 region: CASSLGAGQYEQYF. CDR3 DNA: TGTGCCAGCAGCCTGGGCGCGGGCCAATACGAGCAGTACTTC.